A single sample is the source of the 11 T cell receptor beta chains below, sequenced in a study of shared clonotypes between healthy human individuals. Profiling relied on immunoSEQ multiplex PCR, and the TCRdb table lists in-frame clones only, not all of them. The sample includes roughly 2.6 million clones, roughly nine tenths of them seen just once. Sequenced material: naive CD4+ T cells sorted from blood. Subset meaning: CD45RA+ positively selected. These receptors were collected from a man younger than 35 in good health.

This chain uses TRBV15 with TRBJ2-7; 11 nucleotides match TRBD1. The CDR3 has 15 amino acids. The ends lost 5 bases at V and 4 bases at J; junction bases unmatched: 7. Germline CDR1 LNHNV, CDR2 YYDKDF (reference sequence). CDR3 bases: TGTGCCACCAGCCCACGGACAGGGGGCCCGTACGAGCAGTACTTC. The encoded protein is CATSPRTGGPYEQYF.

The V gene is TRBV15, the J gene TRBJ1-5; 7 bases align to TRBD1. The germline gives CDR1 LNHNV, CDR2 YYDKDF (reference sequence). J was trimmed by 3 bases and V by 1 base; bases with no gene match: 15. The length of the CDR3 is 19 residues. The CDR3 DNA reads TGTGCCACCAGCAGAGCGAAGTTGGGAGACAGGGCCTACAATCAGCCCCAGCATTTT. Its protein product is CATSRAKLGDRAYNQPQHF. Using reference TRBV15 and TRBJ1-5 for the parts outside the CDR3, the full variable domain is DAMVIQNPRYQVTQFGKPVTLSCSQTLNHNVMYWYQQKSSQAPKLLFHYYDKDFNNEADTPDNFQSRRPNTSFCFLDIRSPGLGDTAMYLCATSRAKLGDRAYNQPQHFGDGTRLSIL.

The rearrangement links TRBV4-3 to TRBJ1-6; perhaps TRBD1 as D (6 bases). V lost 1 base to trimming and J lost 6 bases, with 16 bases between them. The CDR3 is 17 residues long. Germline-derived CDR1 and CDR2 are LGHNA and YSLEER. Here the CDR3 reads CASSQGPIGQTNSPLHF. The CDR3 DNA follows: TGCGCCAGCAGCCAAGGACCTATTGGACAGACTAATTCACCCCTCCACTTT.

This clone has a single count. The rearrangement uses TRBV2 and TRBJ2-5; possible D gene TRBD1, 7 bases. V shed 6 bases and J shed 1 base, with 12 bases lying between them. Germline lookup yields CDR1 SNHLY and CDR2 FYNNEI. CDR3 size: 14 residues. In nucleotides, the CDR3 is TGTGCCAGCAGAGGGGGCGGGGCCCAAGAGACCCAGTACTTC. Translation gives CASRGGGAQETQYF.

V is TRBV18 and J is TRBJ1-6; TRBD1 agrees at 7 bases. The CDR3 spans 17 residues. Germline V gene data show CDR1 as KGHSH and CDR2 as LQKENI. V lost 0 bases to trimming and J lost 6 bases; unmatched junction nucleotides: 8. The CDR3 sequence is CASSPPVAGGGNSPLHF. Written as DNA, the CDR3 is TGTGCCAGCTCACCACCGGTCGCAGGGGGGGGTAATTCACCCCTCCACTTT.

This rearrangement joins TRBV30 to TRBJ2-5; D is uncertain. The J call is doubtful: the DNA matches TRBJ2-7 better. The CDR3 consists of 12 residues. CDR1 is GTSNPN, CDR2 SVGIG, per germline (reference sequence). CDR3 nucleotides: TGTGCCTGGAGTGGAACCCCCTACGAGCAGTACTTC. Residues: CAWSGTPYEQYF.

V usage is TRBV10-3 and J usage is TRBJ1-5; D perhaps matches TRBD1 (5 bases). Between the trimmed V and J ends, which lost 0 bases and 0 bases, there was a span of 18 bases. Germline CDR1 and CDR2: ENHRY and SYGVKD. The CDR3 loop spans 19 amino acids. CDR3 sequence: CAISESSGGLGGSNQPQHF. The DNA for the CDR3 is TGTGCCATCAGTGAGTCTTCGGGGGGTCTGGGGGGTAGCAATCAGCCCCAGCATTTT.

The chain recombines TRBV28 with TRBJ2-3; D assignment may be TRBD1 or TRBD2 (6 bases each). The CDR3 runs to 13 residues. The germline V gene has CDR1 MDHEN and CDR2 SYDVKM. V lost 2 bases and J lost 5, with 8 bases in between. The DNA of the CDR3 is TGTGCCAGCAGTTTAGGGGGGCAAGATACGCAGTATTTT. Amino acids: CASSLGGQDTQYF.

This clone has only one observation. The chain links TRBV5-4 to TRBJ2-1; a possible D gene is TRBD2 (6 bases). The CDR3 has 17 residues. The germline V and J ends were trimmed by 6 bases and 0 bases, with 19 bases remaining between them. Germline CDR1 SGHNT, CDR2 YYREEE (reference sequence). CDR3 DNA sequence: TGTGCCAGCACCAGGACTACCTCGCGGAGCTCCTACAATGAGCAGTTCTTC. It is translated as CASTRTTSRSSYNEQFF.

The CDR3 protein is CASSFGAGGSTYEQYF. The DNA for the CDR3 is TGTGCCAGCAGCTTCGGGGCGGGGGGCTCGACCTACGAGCAGTACTTC. This sequence joins TRBV5-4 and TRBJ2-7; 8 bases map to TRBD2. Germline CDR1 is SGHNT and CDR2 is YYREEE (reference sequence). This CDR3 is 16 amino acids long. Trimming cost V 2 bases and J 2 bases; bases outside gene matches: 9.

The rearrangement links TRBV7-9 to TRBJ2-5, with 11 bases fitting TRBD2. The germline V gene has CDR1 SEHNR and CDR2 FQNEAQ (reference sequence). J was trimmed by 4 bases and V by 8 bases; bases with no gene match: 21. The CDR3 length is 19 residues. The CDR3 is CASRPGLAGGTHSRETQYF. The CDR3 DNA follows: TGTGCCAGCCGCCCGGGGCTAGCGGGAGGAACACATAGTCGAGAGACCCAGTACTTC.